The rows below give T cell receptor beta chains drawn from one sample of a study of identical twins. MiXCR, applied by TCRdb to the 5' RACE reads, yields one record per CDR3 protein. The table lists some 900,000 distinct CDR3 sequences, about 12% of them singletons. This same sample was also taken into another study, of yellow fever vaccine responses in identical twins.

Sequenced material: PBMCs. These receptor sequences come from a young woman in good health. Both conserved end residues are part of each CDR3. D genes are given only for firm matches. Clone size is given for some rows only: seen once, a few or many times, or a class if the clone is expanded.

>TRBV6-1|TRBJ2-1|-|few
TGTGCCAGCAGTGAAGGACTAGAAAGGGGCGAGCAGTTCTTC
CASSEGLERGEQFF
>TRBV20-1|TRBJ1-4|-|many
TGCAGTGCTAGAGATAGTAGGGGCCAAGGACAACTGTTTTTT
CSARDSRGQGQLFF
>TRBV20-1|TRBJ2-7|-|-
TGCAGTGCTAGGGCTGGACTACCTTCCTACGAGCAGTACTTC
CSARAGLPSYEQYF
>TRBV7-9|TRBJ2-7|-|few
TGTGCCAGCAGCTTAGAGTGGGGTTCCGAGCAGTACTTC
CASSLEWGSEQYF
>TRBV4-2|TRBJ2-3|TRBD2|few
TGTGCCAGCAGCCAAGGCCCTAGCGGAAACACAGATACGCAGTATTTT
CASSQGPSGNTDTQYF
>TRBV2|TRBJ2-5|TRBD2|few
TGTGCCAGCATAGCGGGAAGGGAGGAGACCCAGTACTTC
CASIAGREETQYF
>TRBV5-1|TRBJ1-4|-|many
TGCGCCAGCAGCTTGACGTGGGATGAAAAACTGTTTTTT
CASSLTWDEKLFF
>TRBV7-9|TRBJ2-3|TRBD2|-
TGTGCCAGCAGGGAACTAGCGGGTAGCACAGATACGCAGTATTTT
CASRELAGSTDTQYF
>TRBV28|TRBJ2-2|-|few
TGTGCCAGCAGTTTATGGACCAGGGGACCTGCGAACACCGGGGAGCTGTTTTTT
CASSLWTRGPANTGELFF
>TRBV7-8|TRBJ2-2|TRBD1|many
TGTGCCAGCAGCTTAGGGGGGACAGGGCCTTTTAGCGGGGAGCTGTTTTTT
CASSLGGTGPFSGELFF
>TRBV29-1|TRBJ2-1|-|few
TGCAGCGTTGAAGATCTTCTGGGGAATGAGCAGTTCTTC
CSVEDLLGNEQFF
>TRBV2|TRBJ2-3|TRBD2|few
TGTGCCAGCAAACCCCGGACTAGCGGTACTAGCACAGATACGCAGTATTTT
CASKPRTSGTSTDTQYF
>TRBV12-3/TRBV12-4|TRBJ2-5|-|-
TGTGCCAGCAGGGGGACGTTGGAGACCCAGTACTTC
CASRGTLETQYF
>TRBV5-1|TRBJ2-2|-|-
TGCGCCAGCAGCTCTGGAGGGGGCGCAGACACCGGGGAGCTGTTTTTT
CASSSGGGADTGELFF
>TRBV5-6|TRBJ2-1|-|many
TGTGCCAGCAGCTTTACGCGGACGGAGCAGTTCTTC
CASSFTRTEQFF
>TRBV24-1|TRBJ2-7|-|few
TGTGCCACCAGCCGCGGAGGAGCCAGCTCCTACGAGCAGTACTTC
CATSRGGASSYEQYF
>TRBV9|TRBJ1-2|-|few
TGTGCCAGCACCGAGGGGTTCGGCAACCAGGGCGGTAATGGCTACACCTTC
CASTEGFGNQGGNGYTF
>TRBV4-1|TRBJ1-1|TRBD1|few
TGCGCCAGCAGCCAAGAAGGGGGCGGGTTAACTGAAGCTTTCTTT
CASSQEGGGLTEAFF
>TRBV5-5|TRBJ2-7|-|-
TGTGCCAGCAGCTTGGGTGGGGCCCAGGTTAATTACGAGCAGTACTTC
CASSLGGAQVNYEQYF
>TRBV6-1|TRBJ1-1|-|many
TGTGCCAGCAGAGTTACAGAAATGAACACTGAAGCTTTCTTT
CASRVTEMNTEAFF
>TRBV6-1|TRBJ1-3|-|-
TGTGTTACGTCGGGGCTGGGTGGAAACACCATATATTTT
CVTSGLGGNTIYF
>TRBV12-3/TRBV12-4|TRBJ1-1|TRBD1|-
TGTGCCAGCAGTGGCAACAGGGGGATGAACACTGAAGCTTTCTTT
CASSGNRGMNTEAFF
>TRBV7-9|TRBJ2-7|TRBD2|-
TGTGCCAGCAGCTTAATGGGGCTAGCGGGAAACTACGAGCAGTACTTC
CASSLMGLAGNYEQYF
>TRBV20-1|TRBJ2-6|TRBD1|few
TGCAGTGCTAGTGACAGGGGGTCCTCTGGGGCCAACGTCCTGACTTTC
CSASDRGSSGANVLTF
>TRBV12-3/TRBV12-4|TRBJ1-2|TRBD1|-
TGTGCCAGCAGTTCCCGCAACAGGGGGAAGGATGGCTACACCTTC
CASSSRNRGKDGYTF
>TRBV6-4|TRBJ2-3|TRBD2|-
TGTGCCAGCAGTACCGGACTAGCGGGAGGTCCAGATACGCAGTATTTT
CASSTGLAGGPDTQYF
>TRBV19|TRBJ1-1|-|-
TGTGCCAGTAGTACCGCAGCGAACACTGAAGCTTTCTTT
CASSTAANTEAFF
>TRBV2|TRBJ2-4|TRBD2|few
TGTGCCAGCAGTGAAGAGGGATCGGGGGGGCCCCCAAACATTCAGTACTTC
CASSEEGSGGPPNIQYF
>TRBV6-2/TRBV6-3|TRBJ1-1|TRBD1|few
TGTGCCAGCAGCCCCCGACAGGGGGCCGTCACTGAAGCTTTCTTT
CASSPRQGAVTEAFF
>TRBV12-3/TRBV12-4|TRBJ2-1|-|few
TGTGCCAGCAGTTTAAGTCTCCGGAACTCCTACAATGAGCAGTTCTTC
CASSLSLRNSYNEQFF
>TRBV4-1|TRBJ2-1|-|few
TGCGCCAGCAGCCAAGCAGAAACTCAGCAGTTCTTC
CASSQAETQQFF
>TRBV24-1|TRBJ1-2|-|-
TGTGCCACCAGTGACTCCTCAGGGAATTGGGGCTACACCTTC
CATSDSSGNWGYTF
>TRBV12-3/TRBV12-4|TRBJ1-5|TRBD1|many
TGTGCCAGCAGTCCCACAGACAGGGGTCAGCCCCAGCATTTT
CASSPTDRGQPQHF
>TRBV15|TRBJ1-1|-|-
TGTGCCACCAGCACCCGGACACTGTCTGAAGCTTTCTTT
CATSTRTLSEAFF
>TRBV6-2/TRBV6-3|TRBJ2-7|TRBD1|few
TGTGCCAGCAGTCCCGACAGGGGGCTCGAGCAGTACTTC
CASSPDRGLEQYF
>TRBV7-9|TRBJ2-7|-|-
TGTGCCAGCAGCTCGGAGTCTGTTACTCAGCCCGGCTACGAGCAGTACTTC
CASSSESVTQPGYEQYF
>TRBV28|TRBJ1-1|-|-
TGTGCCAGCAGAGATCCGGAGAAAGGGAACACTGAAGCTTTCTTT
CASRDPEKGNTEAFF